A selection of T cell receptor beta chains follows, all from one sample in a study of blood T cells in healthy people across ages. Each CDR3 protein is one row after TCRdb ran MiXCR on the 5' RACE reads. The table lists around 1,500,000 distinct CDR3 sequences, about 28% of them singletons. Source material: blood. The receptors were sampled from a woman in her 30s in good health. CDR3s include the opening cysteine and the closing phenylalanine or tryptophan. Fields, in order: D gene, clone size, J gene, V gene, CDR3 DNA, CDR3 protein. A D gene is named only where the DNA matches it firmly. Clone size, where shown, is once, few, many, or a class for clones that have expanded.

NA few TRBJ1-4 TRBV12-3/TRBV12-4 TGTGCCAGCATTGTTCGCAGGAATGAAAAACTGTTTTTT CASIVRRNEKLFF
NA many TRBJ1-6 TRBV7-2 TGTGCCAGCAGCTTAACGGGACGTAACATACTCCACTTT CASSLTGRNILHF
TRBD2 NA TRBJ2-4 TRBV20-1 TGCAGTGCTAGGGCGCTAGCGGGGGCCGACAATGAGCAGTACTTC CSARALAGADNEQYF
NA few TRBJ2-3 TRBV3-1 TGTGCCAGCAGCATAAAGGGGGGATCCACAGATACGCAGTATTTT CASSIKGGSTDTQYF
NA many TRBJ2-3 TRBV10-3 TGTGCCATCAGTGAGTCGGAGAATACGCAGTATTTT CAISESENTQYF
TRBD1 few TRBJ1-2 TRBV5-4 TGTGCCAGCAGGGCCGGGACAGATAACTATGGCTACACCTTC CASRAGTDNYGYTF
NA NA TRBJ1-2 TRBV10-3 TGTGCCATCAGTAGGGAATTGGATGGCTACACCTTC CAISRELDGYTF
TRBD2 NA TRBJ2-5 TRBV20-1 TGCAGTGCTAGTTATCGCGGGAGAGAGACCCAGTACTTC CSASYRGRETQYF
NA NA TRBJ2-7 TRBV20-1 TGCAGTGCTAGAGATCTAAACAGGGCCTACGAGCAGTACTTC CSARDLNRAYEQYF
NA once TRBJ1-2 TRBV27 TGTGCCAGCAGCGGCGGGTCTTACTATGGCCACACCTTC CASSGGSYYGHTF
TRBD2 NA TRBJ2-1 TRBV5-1 TGCGCCAGCAGCAAACTAGCGGGAGGGTCAAGGAGTGAGCAGTTCTTC CASSKLAGGSRSEQFF
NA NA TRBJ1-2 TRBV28 TGTGCCAGCAGATCCGGAGGACTTAACTATGGCTACACCTTC CASRSGGLNYGYTF
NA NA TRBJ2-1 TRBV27 TGTGCCAGCAGTCGGAGGGGGGGCGTTAATGAGCAGTTCTTC CASSRRGGVNEQFF
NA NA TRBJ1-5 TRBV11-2 TGTGCCAGCAGCTTAGCACCTCTTTCGGGTCAGCCCCAGCATTTT CASSLAPLSGQPQHF
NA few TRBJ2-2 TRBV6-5 TGTGCCAGCAGTTACTCCAATGTCCCCGGGGAGCTGTTTTTT CASSYSNVPGELFF
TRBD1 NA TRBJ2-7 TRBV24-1 TGTGCCACCAGTGAACCATGCACTTCCGGGACAGCCAGGGACGAGCAGTACTTC CATSEPCTSGTARDEQYF
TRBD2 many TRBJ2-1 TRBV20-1 TGCAGTGCTAACCTAGCGGGAGCTCATGAGCAGTTCTTC CSANLAGAHEQFF
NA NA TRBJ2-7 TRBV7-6 TGTGCCAGCAGCTCGGGACTGAACGCCTACGAGCAGTACTTC CASSSGLNAYEQYF
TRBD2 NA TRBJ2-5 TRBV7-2 TGTGCCAGCAGCTTAAGGCGGGGGAAAGAGACCCAGTACTTC CASSLRRGKETQYF
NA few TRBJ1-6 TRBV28 TGTGCCAGCAGTTTTGGGCAGGGTTCCTATAATTCACCCCTCCACTTT CASSFGQGSYNSPLHF
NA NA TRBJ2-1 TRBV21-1 TGTGCCAGCAGCAAAGCGCGTGACAGCGAGCAGTTCTTC CASSKARDSEQFF
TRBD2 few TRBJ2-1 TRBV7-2 TGTGCCAGCAGCTTAAACATCCCGACTAGCGGTACCTACAATGAGCAGTTCTTC CASSLNIPTSGTYNEQFF
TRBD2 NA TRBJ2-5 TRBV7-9 TGTGCCAGCAGCCCAGGACTAGCGGGGGACTGTTGGACCCAGTACTTC CASSPGLAGDCWTQYF
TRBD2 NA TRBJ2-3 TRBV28 TGTGCCAGCAGTCTCCCCGGGGATAGCGGGGGGGATACGCAGTATTTT CASSLPGDSGGDTQYF
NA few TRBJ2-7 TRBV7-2 TGTGCCAGCCTCGCAGGCCCGGGAGAGCAGTACTTC CASLAGPGEQYF
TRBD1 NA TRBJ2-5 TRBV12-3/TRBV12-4 TGTGCCAGCAGTTTAGGGTCCGGGACAGTCCGAGAGACCCAGTACTTC CASSLGSGTVRETQYF
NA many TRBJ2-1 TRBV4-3 TGCGCCAGCAGCCCGACTTCTGCCCGCACCAATGAGCAGTTCTTC CASSPTSARTNEQFF
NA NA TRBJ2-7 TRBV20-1 TGCAGTGCAAAGCATGGCCTAGCCTACGAGCAGTACTTC CSAKHGLAYEQYF
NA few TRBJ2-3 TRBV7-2 TGTGCCAGCAGCTTGTTCGGGGGTCGCCTCACAGATACGCAGTATTTT CASSLFGGRLTDTQYF
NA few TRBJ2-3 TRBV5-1 TGCGCCAGCGCTATGACCCGCAATACGCAGTATTTT CASAMTRNTQYF
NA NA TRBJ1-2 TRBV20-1 TGCAGTGCTAGAGACGGGGCGGAGGGCTACACCTTC CSARDGAEGYTF
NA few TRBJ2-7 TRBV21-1 TGTGCCAGCAGCAAAGTGACAGGGGTTCTCTACGAGCAGTACTTC CASSKVTGVLYEQYF
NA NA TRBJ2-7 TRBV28 TGTGCCAGCAGCCTCCCCTTACGAGGGGGGGAGAATGACTACGAGCAGTACTTC CASSLPLRGGENDYEQYF
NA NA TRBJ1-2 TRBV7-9 TGTGCCAGCAGCAAACCAGACAGGAACTATGGCTACACCTTC CASSKPDRNYGYTF
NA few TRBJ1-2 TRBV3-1 TGTGCCAGCAGCCAAAACCCCGCAGCTCGCTATGGCTACACCTTC CASSQNPAARYGYTF
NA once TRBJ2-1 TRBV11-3 TGTGCCAGCAGCTTACGGGGAAAACGGGAGGAGCAGTTCTTC CASSLRGKREEQFF
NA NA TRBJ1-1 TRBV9 TGTGCCAGCAGCGTAGTACAGGTGAACACTGAAGCTTTCTTT CASSVVQVNTEAFF
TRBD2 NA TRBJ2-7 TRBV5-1 TGCGCCAGCAGCCCCACTGGGGGCGGGAGGACCTACGAGCAGTACTTC CASSPTGGGRTYEQYF
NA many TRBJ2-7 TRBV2 TGTGCCAGCAGTGAAGAGAGTGGACTCCTCTACGAGCAGTACTTC CASSEESGLLYEQYF
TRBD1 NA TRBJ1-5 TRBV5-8 TGTGCCAGCAGCTATGAGGACAGGGCTAATCAGCCCCAGCATTTT CASSYEDRANQPQHF
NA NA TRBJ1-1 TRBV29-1 TGCAGCGTTGGGCCGGGATTCAACACTGAAGCTTTCTTT CSVGPGFNTEAFF
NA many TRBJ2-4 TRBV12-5 TGTGCTAGTGGCCGAGATAGCCGATTCTCGGGCCACATTCAGTACTTC CASGRDSRFSGHIQYF